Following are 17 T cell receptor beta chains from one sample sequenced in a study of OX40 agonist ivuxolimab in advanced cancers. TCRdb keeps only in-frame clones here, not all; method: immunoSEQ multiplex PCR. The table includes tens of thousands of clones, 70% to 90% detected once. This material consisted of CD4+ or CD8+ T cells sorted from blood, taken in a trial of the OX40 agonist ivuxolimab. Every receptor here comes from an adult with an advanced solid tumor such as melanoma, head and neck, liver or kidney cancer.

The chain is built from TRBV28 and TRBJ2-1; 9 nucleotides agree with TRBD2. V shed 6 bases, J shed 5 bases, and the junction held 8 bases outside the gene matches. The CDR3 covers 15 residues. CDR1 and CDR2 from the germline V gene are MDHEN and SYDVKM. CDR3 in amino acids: CASSPPGLAHNEQFF. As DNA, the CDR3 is TGTGCCAGCAGCCCACCGGGACTAGCTCACAATGAGCAGTTCTTC.

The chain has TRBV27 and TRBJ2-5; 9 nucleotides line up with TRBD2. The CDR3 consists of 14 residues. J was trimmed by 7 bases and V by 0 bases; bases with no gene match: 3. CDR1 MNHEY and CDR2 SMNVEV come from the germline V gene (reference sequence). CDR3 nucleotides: TGTGCCAGCAGTTTATCGGGAGCGGGGGGGACCCAGTACTTC. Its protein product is CASSLSGAGGTQYF.

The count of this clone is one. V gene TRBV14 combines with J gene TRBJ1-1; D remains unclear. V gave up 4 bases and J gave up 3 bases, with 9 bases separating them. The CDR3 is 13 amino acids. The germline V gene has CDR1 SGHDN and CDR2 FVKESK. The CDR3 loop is CASSRAGYTEAFF. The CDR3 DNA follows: TGTGCCAGCAGCCGCGCGGGATACACTGAAGCTTTCTTT.

For the CDR3, the DNA is TGCGCCAGCAGCTCTGGGGACAGTACCTACGAGCAGTACTTC. Translated, it gives CASSSGDSTYEQYF. The chain carries TRBV5-1 and TRBJ2-7; TRBD1 aligns across 7 bases. V trimming: 3 bases; J trimming: 2 bases; junction bases outside the gene matches: 5. The CDR3 has 14 amino acids. The germline V gene has CDR1 SGHRS and CDR2 YFSETQ.

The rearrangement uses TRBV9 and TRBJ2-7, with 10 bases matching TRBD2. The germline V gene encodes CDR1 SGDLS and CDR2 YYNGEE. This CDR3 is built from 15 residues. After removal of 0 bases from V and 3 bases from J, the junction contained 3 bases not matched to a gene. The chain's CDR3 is CASSVEASGSYEQYF. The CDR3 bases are TGTGCCAGCAGCGTAGAAGCTAGCGGGAGCTACGAGCAGTACTTC.

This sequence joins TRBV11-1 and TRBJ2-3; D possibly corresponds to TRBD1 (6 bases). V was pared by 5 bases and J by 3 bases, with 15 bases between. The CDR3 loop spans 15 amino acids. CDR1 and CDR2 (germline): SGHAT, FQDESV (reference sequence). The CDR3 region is CASSRGQGSTDTQYF. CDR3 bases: TGTGCCAGCAGCCGCGGGCAGGGGTCAACAGATACGCAGTATTTT.

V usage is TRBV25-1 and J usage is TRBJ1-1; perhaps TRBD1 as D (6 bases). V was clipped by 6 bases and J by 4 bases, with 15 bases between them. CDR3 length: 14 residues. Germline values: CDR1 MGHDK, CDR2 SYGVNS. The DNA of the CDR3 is TGTGCCAGCAGCGAACAGGGAGGTTTCACTGAAGCTTTCTTT. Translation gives CASSEQGGFTEAFF.

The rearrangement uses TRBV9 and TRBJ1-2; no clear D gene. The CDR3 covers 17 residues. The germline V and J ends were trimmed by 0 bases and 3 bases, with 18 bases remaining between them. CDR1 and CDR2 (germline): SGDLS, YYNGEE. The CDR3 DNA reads TGTGCCAGCAGCGTAGGGCCCGAGATGAAACGGCACTATGGCTACACCTTC. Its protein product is CASSVGPEMKRHYGYTF.

The CDR3 sequence: CASSVASRGDTYEQYF. CDR3 in DNA: TGTGCCAGCAGCGTAGCTAGTAGAGGGGACACCTACGAGCAGTACTTC. The chain links TRBV9 to TRBJ2-7, with D perhaps TRBD1 (6 bases). Trimming stripped 0 bases from V and 2 bases from J, with 15 bases between. This CDR3 has 16 amino acids. The germline gives CDR1 SGDLS, CDR2 YYNGEE.

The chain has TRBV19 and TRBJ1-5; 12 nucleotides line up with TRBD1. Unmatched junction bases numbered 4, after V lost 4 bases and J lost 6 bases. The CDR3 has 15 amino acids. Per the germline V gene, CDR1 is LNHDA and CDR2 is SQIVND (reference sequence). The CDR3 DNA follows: TGTGCCAGTAGTAGCGGGACAGGGGGCTCTCAGCCCCAGCATTTT. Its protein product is CASSSGTGGSQPQHF. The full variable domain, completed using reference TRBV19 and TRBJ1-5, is DGGITQSPKYLFRKEGQNVTLSCEQNLNHDAMYWYRQDPGQGLRLIYYSQIVNDFQKGDIAEGYSVSREKKESFPLTVTSAQKNPTAFYLCASSSGTGGSQPQHFGDGTRLSIL.

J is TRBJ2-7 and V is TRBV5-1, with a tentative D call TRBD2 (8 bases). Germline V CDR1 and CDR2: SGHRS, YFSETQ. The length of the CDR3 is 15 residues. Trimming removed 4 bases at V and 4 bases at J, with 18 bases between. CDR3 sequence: CASSRGDSGSYEQYF. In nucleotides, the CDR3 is TGCGCCAGCAGCCGAGGGGACAGCGGGAGTTACGAGCAGTACTTC.

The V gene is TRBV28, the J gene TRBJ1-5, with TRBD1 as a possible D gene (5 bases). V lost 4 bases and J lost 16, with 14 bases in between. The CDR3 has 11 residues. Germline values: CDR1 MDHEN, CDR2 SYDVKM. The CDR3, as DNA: TGTGCCAGCAGTTCTCGGGACGGACTACATTTT. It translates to CASSSRDGLHF.

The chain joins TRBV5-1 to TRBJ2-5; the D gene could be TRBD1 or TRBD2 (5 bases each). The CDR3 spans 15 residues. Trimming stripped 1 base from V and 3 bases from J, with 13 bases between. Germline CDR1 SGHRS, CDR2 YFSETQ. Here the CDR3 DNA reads TGCGCCAGCAGCTTGTGGGGGAGTCCCGAAGAGACCCAGTACTTC. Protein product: CASSLWGSPEETQYF.

The CDR3 reads CASSNRLAGNNEQFF. CDR3 nucleotides: TGTGCCAGCAGCAACCGACTAGCGGGAAACAATGAGCAGTTCTTC. The V call is TRBV6-5, the J call TRBJ2-1, with 11 bases identical to TRBD2. The CDR3 extends over 15 amino acids. Unmatched junction bases numbered 6, after V lost 6 bases and J lost 5 bases. CDR1 is MNHEY, CDR2 SVGAGI, per germline.

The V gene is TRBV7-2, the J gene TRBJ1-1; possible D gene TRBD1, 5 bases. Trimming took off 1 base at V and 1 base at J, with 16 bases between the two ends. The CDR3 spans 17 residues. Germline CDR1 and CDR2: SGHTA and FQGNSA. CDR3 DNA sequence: TGTGCCAGCAGCTTAGGACAGTACGGGTCTGAGAACACTGAAGCTTTCTTT. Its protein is CASSLGQYGSENTEAFF.

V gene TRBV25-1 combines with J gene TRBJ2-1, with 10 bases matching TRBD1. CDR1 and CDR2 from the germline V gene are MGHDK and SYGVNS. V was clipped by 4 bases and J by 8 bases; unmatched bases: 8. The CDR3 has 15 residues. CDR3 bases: TGTGCCAGCAGTGCATCCGGGACAGGGGTGCATGAGCAGTTCTTC. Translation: CASSASGTGVHEQFF.

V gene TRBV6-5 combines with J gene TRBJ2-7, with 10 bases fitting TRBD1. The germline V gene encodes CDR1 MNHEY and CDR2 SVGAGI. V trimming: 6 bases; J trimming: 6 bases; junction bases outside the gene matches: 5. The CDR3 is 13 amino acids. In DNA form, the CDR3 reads TGTGCCAGCAGGCCGGGACAGGGGCTCGAGCAGTACTTC. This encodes CASRPGQGLEQYF.